This T cell receptor beta chain came from a study of T-cell memory formation after mild COVID-19 (dated by TCRdb to about 2021). Some background on the complete study: Most TCR sequence clusters were specific to one of the two donors. Longitudinal TCRalpha and TCRbeta repertoire sequencing tracked T-cell clones expanding and contracting after mild COVID-19 in a couple of donors. The cohort was made up of two young adult volunteers, one female and one male, who were previously healthy.

The full study reports these points: Clones contracting from day 15 to 85 had balanced CD4/CD8 phenotypes, while a second wave expanding from day 15 to 37 was biased towards CD4+. Some responding clones were found in pre-infection memory, which suggests that pre-existing cross-reactive memory T cells took part in the SARS-CoV-2 response. The study covered only a couple of mild cases, and larger cohorts including severe cases with pre-infection samples were considered necessary. Contracting CD4+ clones turned up mainly in the CM and EM memory subsets, whereas EMRA was where CD8+ clones were enriched. Whether the second-wave clones peaking on day 37 were SARS-CoV-2 specific was not confirmed.

Notes on this clonotype: This clone's antigen is unknown. No quality values exist for individual bases; no much larger clone is one base distant.

These reads were obtained on an Illumina NovaSeq 6000. TCRalpha and TCRbeta cDNA libraries were constructed by 5'RACE with constant-segment primers, with sample barcodes and unique molecular identifiers being introduced. RNA was extracted from every sample with Trizol reagent. Amplification of the libraries took two PCR steps, and the second step added a second sample barcode plus Illumina TruSeq adapters. Sequencing of libraries was performed on an Illumina NovaSeq with 2 x 150 bp paired-end reads. In the source study's methods: With migec v1.2.7, reads were demultiplexed and then collapsed into UMI-guided consensus sequences. With mixcr v2.1.11, UMI consensuses were aligned to TRA and TRB V and J templates and assembled into clonotypes. Expanded or contracted clonotypes were those called significant by both edgeR and NoisET, with noise models trained on biological replicates. For edgeR calls, the thresholds were a false discovery rate-adjusted p below 0.01 and a log2 fold-change of 1. As an exploratory analysis of dynamics, PCA with hierarchical clustering was applied to max-normalized trajectories of the 1000 most abundant clonotypes. Separately sequenced CD4+ and CD8+ repertoires were used to assign a CD4 or CD8 phenotype to each responding clone. In TCRdb, the public reads were trimmed at Q25 with fastp and aligned with MiXCR, with productive beta chains retained. All rows with the same CDR3 protein become a single entry with the most common DNA and genes. The authors' filters were not applied to this entry. In this sample the table shows about 350,000 distinct CDR3 sequences, around 15% of which occur a single time. The ten largest clones represent about 20% of the sample.

Ficoll-Paque density gradient centrifugation was used to isolate PBMCs. From its cysteine to its phenylalanine, the CDR3 spans 13 amino acids. The retained sequence is limited to the CDR3, 39 bases, with the frame set at the first base. Looking up the germline V gene yields CDR1 SGHTA and CDR2 FQGNSA. V gives up 4 bases and J gives up 3 bases, and the segment between their germline ends measures 8 bases. Recombination linked TRBV7-2 to TRBJ2-3, with the D gene too uncertain to name. What was sequenced was PBMCs or a T cell subset sorted from them (not recorded which). This receptor was identified in a man in his late teens or twenties who had mild COVID-19 (a few samples of this study predate the infection). The sample titles of this study are shuffled in the database, so cell type and time point are left out; the donor was told from shared clones. The CDR3 reads CASSSAVTDTQYF. The sequenced DNA: TGTGCCAGCAGCTCCGCGGTTACAGATACGCAGTATTTT.